One and the same sample provided the 26 T cell receptor beta chains below, sequenced in a study of human T cells and chemical hapten exposure. A single record per CDR3 protein comes from TCRdb applying MiXCR to the RACE reads. The table lists some 36,000 distinct CDR3 sequences, 10% to 13% of them singletons. Noted time point: pre-sensitization, week 0. Treatment denoted: therapeutic diphenylcyclopropenone sensitization with weekly scalp DPC. The authors extracted total RNA from unfractionated whole blood. The specimen comprised whole blood, sampled in connection with sensitization to the hapten diphenylcyclopropenone (DPC). All receptors derive from a middle-aged man with alopecia areata. Some clones in this sample may be carry-over from other donors' samples.

This clonotype was detected a few times. This chain links TRBV20-1 with TRBJ1-5; the D gene is possibly TRBD1 (6 bases). The length of the CDR3 is 16 residues. Germline V lookup: CDR1 DFQATT, CDR2 SNEGSKA (reference sequence). V gave up 3 bases and J gave up 0 bases, with 15 bases separating them. The CDR3: CSASMGASYSNQPQHF. In DNA form, the CDR3 reads TGCAGTGCTAGTATGGGGGCGTCCTATAGCAATCAGCCCCAGCATTTT.

The chain employs TRBV10-3 and TRBJ2-7; no clear D gene. The CDR3 has 11 amino acids. V was shortened by 0 bases and J by 6 bases, with 3 bases between the two germline ends. Germline CDR1 is ENHRY and CDR2 is SYGVKD. The CDR3 sequence: CAISESAEQYF. Here the CDR3 DNA reads TGTGCCATCAGTGAGTCCGCCGAGCAGTACTTC.

This clonotype turned up a few times. This chain links TRBV28 with TRBJ1-1; weak D call: TRBD1 (5 bases). V was pared by 7 bases and J by 3 bases, with 18 bases between. Germline values: CDR1 MDHEN, CDR2 SYDVKM. The CDR3 spans 15 residues. Here the CDR3 reads CASTPRAGLYTEAFF. The CDR3 DNA reads TGTGCCAGCACCCCCAGGGCCGGGTTGTACACTGAAGCTTTCTTT.

The genes are TRBV5-5 and TRBJ1-5; D unresolved. Per germline, CDR1 SGHKS and CDR2 YYEKEE (reference sequence). The V and J ends lost 0 bases and 1 base respectively, with 8 bases between them. This CDR3 is 15 amino acids long. The CDR3 protein is CASSLGGLSNQPQHF. CDR3 DNA sequence: TGTGCCAGCAGCTTGGGAGGGCTCAGCAATCAGCCCCAGCATTTT. Together with reference TRBV5-5 and TRBJ1-5, the CDR3 gives the full variable domain: DAGVTQSPTHLIKTRGQQVTLRCSPISGHKSVSWYQQVLGQGPQFIFQYYEKEERGRGNFPDRFSARQFPNYSSELNVNALLLGDSALYLCASSLGGLSNQPQHFGDGTRLSIL.

The table lists this clonotype with a few counts. V usage is TRBV11-2 and J usage is TRBJ2-7, with D hard to call. Between the trimmed V and J ends, which lost 6 bases and 7 bases, there was a span of 22 bases. Looked up from germline, CDR1 is SGHAT and CDR2 is FQNNGV. The CDR3 has 15 residues. The CDR3 region is CASSYQLWPNQEQYF. The DNA for the CDR3 is TGTGCCAGCAGTTACCAGCTGTGGCCTAACCAGGAGCAGTACTTC.

This clonotype came up many times. The chain recombines TRBV10-2 with TRBJ1-2; D may be TRBD1 (6 bases). V shed 3 bases and J shed 2 bases, with 10 bases lying between them. This CDR3 has 14 residues. Looked up from germline, CDR1 is WSHSY and CDR2 is SAAADI. Written as DNA, the CDR3 is TGCGCCAGCAGTGATTTCACAGGGAACTATGGCTACACCTTC. Translation: CASSDFTGNYGYTF.

This clonotype came up many times. The V and J genes are TRBV2 and TRBJ2-7; D possibly corresponds to TRBD2 (5 bases). The germline CDR1 and CDR2 sequences are SNHLY and FYNNEI. V was shortened by 5 bases and J by 2 bases, with 19 bases between the two germline ends. This CDR3 contains 16 residues. CDR3 bases: TGTGCCAGCAGTTCTCCGACGGAGGATAATCCCTACGAGCAGTACGTC. This codes for CASSSPTEDNPYEQYV.

This clonotype was counted only a few times. CDR3 DNA sequence: TGTGCCAGCAGTTACGGAAGCGGGAGGGCCAGGGGCACCGGGGAGCTGTTTTTT. It codes for CASSYGSGRARGTGELFF. This sequence joins TRBV6-2 or TRBV6-3 and TRBJ2-2; TRBD2 agrees at 10 bases. V was pared by 2 bases and J by 4 bases, with 10 bases of the junction left unmatched. CDR1 and CDR2 (germline): MNHEY, SVGEGT. The CDR3 consists of 18 residues.

This chain connects TRBV6-1 to TRBJ1-6, with 10 bases that match TRBD1. The CDR3 covers 16 residues. The V gene's germline CDR1 is MNHNS and CDR2 SASEGT. Trimming took 3 bases from V and 5 from J; bases not matched to a gene: 4. The CDR3 spells CASSDSGTGDNSPLHF. DNA for the CDR3: TGTGCCAGCAGTGACAGCGGGACAGGGGATAATTCACCCCTCCACTTT.

This clonotype was observed many times. The chain links TRBV6-2 or TRBV6-3 to TRBJ1-1; 7 nucleotides align to TRBD1. Germline CDR1 is MNHEY and CDR2 is SVGEGT. CDR3 length: 15 amino acids. V gave up 6 bases and J gave up 1 base; unmatched junction bases: 8. This CDR3 reads CASRRRDSPNTEAFF. The CDR3 region has the DNA TGTGCCAGCAGACGTCGGGACAGCCCGAACACTGAAGCTTTCTTT.

This clonotype was picked up many times. The V and J genes are TRBV7-6 and TRBJ2-5; 15 nucleotides agree with TRBD2. Germline loops: CDR1 SGHVS, CDR2 FNYEAQ. The CDR3 length is 16 residues. The junction had 5 bases not matched to a gene; V was cut back by 5 bases and J by 4 bases. Here the CDR3 DNA reads TGTGCCAGCAGCAAGGGACTAGCGGGAGGTCGAGAGACCCAGTACTTC. This encodes CASSKGLAGGRETQYF.

The table lists this clonotype with many counts. The V and J genes are TRBV28 and TRBJ2-7, with 8 bases identical to TRBD1. Per germline, CDR1 MDHEN and CDR2 SYDVKM. The V and J ends lost 2 bases and 7 bases, in that order; junction bases with no gene match: 7. This CDR3 is 14 amino acids long. CDR3 protein: CASSLRQGAREQYF. The CDR3, as DNA: TGTGCCAGCAGTTTAAGGCAGGGGGCGCGGGAGCAGTACTTC.

This clonotype was counted ten times or more. The V gene is TRBV12-3 or TRBV12-4, the J gene TRBJ2-5; D is perhaps TRBD2 (5 bases). CDR3 size: 13 residues. With 6 bases removed from V and 2 bases from J, the gap between germline ends came to 10 bases. The DNA of the CDR3 is TGTGCCAGCAGCGACGACTATCAAGAGACCCAGTACTTC. Translated: CASSDDYQETQYF.

Many counts were recorded for this clonotype. The chain carries TRBV27 and TRBJ1-1, with D possibly TRBD1 on 6 matching bases. This CDR3 is 12 amino acids long. Between the trimmed V and J ends, which lost 10 bases and 4 bases, there was a span of 13 bases. Per the germline V gene, CDR1 is MNHEY and CDR2 is SMNVEV (reference sequence). The CDR3 sequence: CATRGGFTEAFF. Written as DNA, the CDR3 is TGTGCCACACGAGGGGGTTTCACTGAAGCTTTCTTT.

About this clonotype itself: A much larger clone differs by one base, so this may be a read error. This rearrangement joins TRBV28 to TRBJ2-2; 9 bases are shared with TRBD2. Germline loops: CDR1 MDHEN, CDR2 SYDVKM. CDR3 size: 15 residues. CDR3 in DNA: TGTGCCAGCAGTTCCCTAGCGGGGAACACCTGGGAGCTGTTTTTT. Amino acids: CASSSLAGNTWELFF.

This clonotype was observed a few times. CDR3 sequence reads: CSGGFPEAFF. CDR3 nucleotide sequence: TGCAGCGGGGGGTTTCCTGAAGCTTTCTTT. V gene TRBV29-1 combines with J gene TRBJ1-1; perhaps TRBD1 as D (5 bases). Deletions cut 7 bases from V and 6 bases from J, with 9 bases between. Germline assignment: CDR1 SQVTM and CDR2 ANQGSEA. This CDR3 has 10 amino acids.

This clonotype was picked up many times. This sequence joins TRBV20-1 and TRBJ1-5; possible D gene TRBD1, 5 bases. Germline assignment: CDR1 DFQATT and CDR2 SNEGSKA (reference sequence). Trimming removed 4 bases at V and 0 bases at J, with 22 bases between. The CDR3 covers 18 residues. CDR3 in DNA: TGCAGTGCTACCGGCGGGCAAAGCGGGGGATATAGCAATCAGCCCCAGCATTTT. The encoded protein is CSATGGQSGGYSNQPQHF.

This clonotype was counted many times. The V gene is TRBV7-6, the J gene TRBJ2-1, with 10 nucleotides matching TRBD2. Per the germline V gene, CDR1 is SGHVS and CDR2 is FNYEAQ. Trimming at V came to 5 bases and at J to 2 bases, leaving 12 bases not matched to a gene. The CDR3 loop spans 18 amino acids. CDR3 residues: CASSRRVGLAGAYNEQFF. CDR3 bases: TGTGCCAGCAGCCGACGGGTAGGTCTAGCGGGAGCCTACAATGAGCAGTTCTTC.

The rearrangement uses TRBV11-2 and TRBJ2-5; 14 bases agree with TRBD2. Trimming cost V 6 bases and J 6 bases; bases outside gene matches: 9. Germline V gives CDR1 SGHAT, CDR2 FQNNGV. The CDR3 sequence is 16 residues long. The CDR3 here is CASRGTSGGTVKTQYF. In nucleotides, the CDR3 is TGTGCCAGCAGGGGGACTAGCGGGGGCACGGTTAAGACCCAGTACTTC.

This clonotype qualifies as medium-sized. This chain links TRBV7-8 with TRBJ2-7; tentatively, D is TRBD1 (8 bases). The CDR3 runs to 14 residues. In germline, CDR1 is SGHVS, CDR2 FQNEAQ. Trimming shortened V by 3 bases and J by 6 bases, and 15 bases separated the two germline ends. Here the CDR3 reads CASSFGQGGAEQYF. CDR3 DNA: TGTGCCAGCAGCTTCGGACAGGGAGGGGCCGAGCAGTACTTC.

This clonotype was recorded at least ten times. The chain joins TRBV30 to TRBJ2-3; tentatively, D is TRBD2 (6 bases). Germline CDR1 is GTSNPN and CDR2 is SVGIG (reference sequence). Trimming cost V 5 bases and J 8 bases, with 14 bases left between them. There are 12 residues in the CDR3. The CDR3 sequence: CAWGDSSGTQYF. CDR3 bases: TGTGCCTGGGGGGACTCTTCAGGTACGCAGTATTTT. The whole variable domain, filled in from reference TRBV30 and TRBJ2-3, reads SQTIHQWPATLVQPVGSPLSLECTVEGTSNPNLYWYRQAAGRGLQLLFYSVGIGQISSEVPQNLSASRPQDRQFILSSKKLLLSDSGFYLCAWGDSSGTQYFGPGTRLTVL.

The chain uses TRBV29-1 and TRBJ2-7; D possibly matches TRBD1 or TRBD2 (5 bases each). The CDR3 loop spans 15 amino acids. Germline CDR1 is SQVTM and CDR2 is ANQGSEA. V dropped 1 base and J dropped 0 bases, with 13 bases sitting between them. This CDR3 is CSVEVRGHSSYEQYF. Written as DNA, the CDR3 is TGCAGCGTTGAAGTCCGGGGCCATAGCTCCTACGAGCAGTACTTC.

J is TRBJ2-6 and V is TRBV12-5; no firm D call. This CDR3 contains 14 residues. The ends were cut back, 7 bases at V and 0 bases at J, with 7 bases in the middle. Per the germline V gene, CDR1 is LGHNT and CDR2 is FRNRAP. The CDR3 DNA is TGTGCTAGTGCCACCACCTCTGGGGCCAACGTCCTGACTTTC. This sequence encodes CASATTSGANVLTF. Using reference TRBV12-5 and TRBJ2-6 for the parts outside the CDR3, the full variable domain is DARVTQTPRHKVTEMGQEVTMRCQPILGHNTVFWYRQTMMQGLELLAYFRNRAPLDDSGMPKDRFSAEMPDATLATLKIQPSEPRDSAVYFCASATTSGANVLTFGAGSRLTVL.

This chain's CDR3 is CASSLILETQYF. CDR3 in DNA: TGTGCCAGCAGCTTGATCTTGGAGACCCAGTACTTC. The chain links TRBV5-6 to TRBJ2-5; D uncertain. The germline V gene encodes CDR1 SGHDT and CDR2 YYEEEE. This CDR3 is built from 12 residues. V lost 1 base, J lost 5 bases, and 6 bases lay in between.

This clonotype was seen many times. The J gene is TRBJ2-3, the V gene TRBV6-2 or TRBV6-3, with no clear D. The V end lost 4 bases, the J end lost 3 bases, and 5 bases lay between the germline ends. CDR3 length: 12 amino acids. Germline V gene lookup returns CDR1 MNHEY and CDR2 SVGEGT. As DNA, the CDR3 is TGTGCCAGCAGTTTCACGACAGATACGCAGTATTTT. Encoded protein: CASSFTTDTQYF.

The V and J genes are TRBV7-2 and TRBJ2-5; D ambiguous. The germline gives CDR1 SGHTA, CDR2 FQGNSA. Trimming stripped 0 bases from V and 5 bases from J, with 7 bases between. CDR3 size: 13 residues. The CDR3 sequence: CASSLAQTETQYF. The DNA of the CDR3 is TGTGCCAGCAGCTTAGCCCAGACCGAGACCCAGTACTTC. Variable domain in full (rest from reference TRBV7-2 and TRBJ2-5): GAGVSQSPSNKVTEKGKDVELRCDPISGHTALYWYRQSLGQGLEFLIYFQGNSAPDKSGLPSDRFSAERTGGSVSTLTIQRTQQEDSAVYLCASSLAQTETQYFGPGTRLLVL.